This T cell receptor beta chain comes out of a study of blood T cell repertoires in COVID-19. Cohort assignment relied on participant-reported clinical history. V gave up 4 bases and J gave up 7 bases; unmatched junction bases: 9. From germline, CDR1 is SGHDN and CDR2 FVKESK. The CDR3 consists of 17 residues. Methods used by the authors: By means of reference gene primer amplification, nucleated cell counts were estimated. Measured with immunoSEQ multiplex PCR; TCRdb has only the in-frame clones, and not every one. The DNA was the basis for D and trimming; V, J and clone size are from that table. The top ten clones hold roughly 1.2% of a sample with about 380,000 clones, approximately 90% of them seen once.

The chain is built from TRBV14 and TRBJ2-2, with 13 positions matching TRBD2. The sequence derives from a woman aged 18-29 years who had recovered from COVID-19. Specimen: PBMCs or T cells enriched from blood (not recorded which). The CDR3 coding sequence is TGTGCCAGCAGCCCCATCGGGACTAGCGGGGCCGACGGGGAGCTGTTTTTT. Its protein is CASSPIGTSGADGELFF.